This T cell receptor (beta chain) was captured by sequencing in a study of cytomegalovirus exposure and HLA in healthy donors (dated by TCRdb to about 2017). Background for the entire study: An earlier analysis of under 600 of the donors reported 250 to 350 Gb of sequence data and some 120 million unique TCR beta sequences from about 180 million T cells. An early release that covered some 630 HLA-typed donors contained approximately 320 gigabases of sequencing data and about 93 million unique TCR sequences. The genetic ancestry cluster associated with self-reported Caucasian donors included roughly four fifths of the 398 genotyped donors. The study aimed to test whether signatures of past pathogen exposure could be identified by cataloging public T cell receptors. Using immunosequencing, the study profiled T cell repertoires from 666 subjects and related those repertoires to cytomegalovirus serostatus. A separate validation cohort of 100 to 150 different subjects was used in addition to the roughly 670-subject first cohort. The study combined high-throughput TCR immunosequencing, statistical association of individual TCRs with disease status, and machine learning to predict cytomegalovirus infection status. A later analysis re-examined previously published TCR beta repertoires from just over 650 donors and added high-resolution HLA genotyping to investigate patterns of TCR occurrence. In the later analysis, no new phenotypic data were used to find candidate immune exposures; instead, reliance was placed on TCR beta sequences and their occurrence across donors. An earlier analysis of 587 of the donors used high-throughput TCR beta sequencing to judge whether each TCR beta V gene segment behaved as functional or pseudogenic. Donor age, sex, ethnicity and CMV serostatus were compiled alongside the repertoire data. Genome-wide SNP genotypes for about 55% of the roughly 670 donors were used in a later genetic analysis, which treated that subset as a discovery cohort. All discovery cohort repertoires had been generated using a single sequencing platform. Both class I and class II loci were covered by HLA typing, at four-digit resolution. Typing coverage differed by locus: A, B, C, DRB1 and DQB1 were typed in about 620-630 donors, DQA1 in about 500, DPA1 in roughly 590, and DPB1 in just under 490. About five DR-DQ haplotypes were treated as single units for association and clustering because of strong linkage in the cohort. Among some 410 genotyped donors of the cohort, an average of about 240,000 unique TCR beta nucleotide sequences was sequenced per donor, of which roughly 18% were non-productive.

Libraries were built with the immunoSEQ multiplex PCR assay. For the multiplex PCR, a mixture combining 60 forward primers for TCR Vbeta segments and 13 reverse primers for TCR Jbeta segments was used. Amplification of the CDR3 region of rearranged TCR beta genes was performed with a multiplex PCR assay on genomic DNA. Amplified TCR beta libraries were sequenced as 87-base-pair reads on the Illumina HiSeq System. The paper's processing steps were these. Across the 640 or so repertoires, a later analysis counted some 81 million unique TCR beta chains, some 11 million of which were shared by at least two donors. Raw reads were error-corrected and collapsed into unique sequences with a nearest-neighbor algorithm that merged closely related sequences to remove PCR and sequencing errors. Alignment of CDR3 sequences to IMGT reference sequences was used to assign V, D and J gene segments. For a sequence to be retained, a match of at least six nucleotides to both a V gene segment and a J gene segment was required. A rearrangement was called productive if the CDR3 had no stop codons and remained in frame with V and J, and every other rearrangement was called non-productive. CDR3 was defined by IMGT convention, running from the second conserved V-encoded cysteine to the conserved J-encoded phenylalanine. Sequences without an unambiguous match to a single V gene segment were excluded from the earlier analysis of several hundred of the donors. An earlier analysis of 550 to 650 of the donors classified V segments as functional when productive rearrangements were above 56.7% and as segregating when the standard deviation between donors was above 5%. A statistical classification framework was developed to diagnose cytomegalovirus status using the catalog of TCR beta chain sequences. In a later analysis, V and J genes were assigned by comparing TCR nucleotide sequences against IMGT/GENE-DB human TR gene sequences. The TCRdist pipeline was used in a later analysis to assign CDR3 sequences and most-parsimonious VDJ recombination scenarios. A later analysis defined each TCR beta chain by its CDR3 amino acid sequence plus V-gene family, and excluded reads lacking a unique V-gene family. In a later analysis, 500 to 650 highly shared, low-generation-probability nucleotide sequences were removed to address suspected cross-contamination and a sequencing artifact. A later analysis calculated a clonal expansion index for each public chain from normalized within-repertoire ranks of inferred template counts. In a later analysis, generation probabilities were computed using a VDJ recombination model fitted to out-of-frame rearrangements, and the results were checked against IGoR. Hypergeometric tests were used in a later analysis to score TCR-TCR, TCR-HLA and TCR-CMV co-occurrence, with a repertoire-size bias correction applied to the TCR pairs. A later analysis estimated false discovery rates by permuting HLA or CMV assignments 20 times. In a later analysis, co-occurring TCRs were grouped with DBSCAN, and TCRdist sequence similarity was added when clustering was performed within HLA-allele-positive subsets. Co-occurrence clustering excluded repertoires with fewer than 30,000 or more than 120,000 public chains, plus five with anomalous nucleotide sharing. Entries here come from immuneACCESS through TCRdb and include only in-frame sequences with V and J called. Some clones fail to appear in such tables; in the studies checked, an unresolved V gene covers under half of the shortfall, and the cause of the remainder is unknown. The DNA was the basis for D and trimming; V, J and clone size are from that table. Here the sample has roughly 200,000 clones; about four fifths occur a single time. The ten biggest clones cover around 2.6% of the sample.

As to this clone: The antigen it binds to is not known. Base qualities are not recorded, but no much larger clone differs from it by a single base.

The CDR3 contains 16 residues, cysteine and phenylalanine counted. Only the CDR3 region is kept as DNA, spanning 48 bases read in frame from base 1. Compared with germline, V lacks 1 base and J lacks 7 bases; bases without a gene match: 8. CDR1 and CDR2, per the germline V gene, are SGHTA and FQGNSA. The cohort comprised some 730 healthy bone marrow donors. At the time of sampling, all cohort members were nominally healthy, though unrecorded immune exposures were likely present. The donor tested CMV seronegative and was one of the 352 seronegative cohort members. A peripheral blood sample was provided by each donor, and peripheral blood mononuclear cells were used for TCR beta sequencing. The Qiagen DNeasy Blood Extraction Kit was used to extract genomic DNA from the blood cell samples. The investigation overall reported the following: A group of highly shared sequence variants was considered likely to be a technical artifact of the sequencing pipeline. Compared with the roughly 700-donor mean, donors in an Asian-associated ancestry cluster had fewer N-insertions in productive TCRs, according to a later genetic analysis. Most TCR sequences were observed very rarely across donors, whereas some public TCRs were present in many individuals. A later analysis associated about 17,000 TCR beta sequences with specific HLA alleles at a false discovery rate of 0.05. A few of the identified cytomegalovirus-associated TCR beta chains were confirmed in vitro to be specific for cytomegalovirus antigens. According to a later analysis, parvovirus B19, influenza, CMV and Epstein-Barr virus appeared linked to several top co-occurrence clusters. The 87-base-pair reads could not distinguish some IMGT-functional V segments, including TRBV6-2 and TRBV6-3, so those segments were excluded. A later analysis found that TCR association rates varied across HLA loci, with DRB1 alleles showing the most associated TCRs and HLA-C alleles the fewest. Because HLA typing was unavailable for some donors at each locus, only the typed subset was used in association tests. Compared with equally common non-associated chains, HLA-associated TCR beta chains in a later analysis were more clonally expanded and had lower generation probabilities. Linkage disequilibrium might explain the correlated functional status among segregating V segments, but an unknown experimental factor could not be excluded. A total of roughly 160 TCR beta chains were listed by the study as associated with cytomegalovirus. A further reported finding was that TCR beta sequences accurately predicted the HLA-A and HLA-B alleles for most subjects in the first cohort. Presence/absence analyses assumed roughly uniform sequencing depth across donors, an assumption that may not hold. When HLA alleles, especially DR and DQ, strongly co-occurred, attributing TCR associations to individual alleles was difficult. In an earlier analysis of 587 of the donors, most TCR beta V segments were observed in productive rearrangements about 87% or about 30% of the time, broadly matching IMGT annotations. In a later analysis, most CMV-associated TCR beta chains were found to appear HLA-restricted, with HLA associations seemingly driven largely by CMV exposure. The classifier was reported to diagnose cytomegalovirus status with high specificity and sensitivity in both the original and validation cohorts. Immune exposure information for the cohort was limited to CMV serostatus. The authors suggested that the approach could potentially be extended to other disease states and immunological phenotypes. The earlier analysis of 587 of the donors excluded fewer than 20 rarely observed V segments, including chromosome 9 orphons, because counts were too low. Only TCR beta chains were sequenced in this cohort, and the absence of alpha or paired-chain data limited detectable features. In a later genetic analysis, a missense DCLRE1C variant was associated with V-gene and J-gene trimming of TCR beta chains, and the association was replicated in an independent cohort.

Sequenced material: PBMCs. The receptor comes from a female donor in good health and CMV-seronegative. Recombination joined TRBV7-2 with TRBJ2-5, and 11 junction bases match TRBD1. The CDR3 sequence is CASSLGVGQGAGTQYF. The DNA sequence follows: TGTGCCAGCAGCTTAGGAGTTGGACAGGGGGCCGGGACCCAGTACTTC.